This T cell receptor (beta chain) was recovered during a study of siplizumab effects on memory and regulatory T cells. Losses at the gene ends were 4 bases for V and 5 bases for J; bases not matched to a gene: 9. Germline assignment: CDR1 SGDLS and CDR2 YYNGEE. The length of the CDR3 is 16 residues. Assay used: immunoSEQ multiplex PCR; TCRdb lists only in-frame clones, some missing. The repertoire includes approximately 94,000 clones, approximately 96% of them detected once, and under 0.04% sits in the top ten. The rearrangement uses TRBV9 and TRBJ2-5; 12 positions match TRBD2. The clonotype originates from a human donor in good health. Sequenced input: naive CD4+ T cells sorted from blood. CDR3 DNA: TGTGCCAGCAGCCCCACGACTAGCGGGGGCGGGGAGACCCAGTACTTC. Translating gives CASSPTTSGGGETQYF.